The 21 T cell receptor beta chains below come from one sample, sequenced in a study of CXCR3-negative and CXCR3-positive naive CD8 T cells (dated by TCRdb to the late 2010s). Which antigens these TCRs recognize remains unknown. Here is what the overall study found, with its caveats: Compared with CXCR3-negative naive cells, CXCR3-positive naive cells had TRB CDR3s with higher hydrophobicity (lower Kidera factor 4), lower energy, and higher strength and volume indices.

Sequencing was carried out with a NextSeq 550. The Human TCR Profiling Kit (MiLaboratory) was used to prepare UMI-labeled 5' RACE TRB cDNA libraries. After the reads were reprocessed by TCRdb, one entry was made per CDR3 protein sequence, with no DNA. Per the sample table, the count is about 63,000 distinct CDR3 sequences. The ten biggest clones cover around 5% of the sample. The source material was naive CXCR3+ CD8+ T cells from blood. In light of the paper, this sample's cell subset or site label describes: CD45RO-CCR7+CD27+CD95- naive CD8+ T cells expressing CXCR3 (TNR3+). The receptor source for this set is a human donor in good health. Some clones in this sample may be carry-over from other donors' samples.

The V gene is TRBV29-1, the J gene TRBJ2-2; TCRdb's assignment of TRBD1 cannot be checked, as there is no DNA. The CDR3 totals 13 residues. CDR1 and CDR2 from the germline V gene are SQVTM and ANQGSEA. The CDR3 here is CSVEATGSGELFF.

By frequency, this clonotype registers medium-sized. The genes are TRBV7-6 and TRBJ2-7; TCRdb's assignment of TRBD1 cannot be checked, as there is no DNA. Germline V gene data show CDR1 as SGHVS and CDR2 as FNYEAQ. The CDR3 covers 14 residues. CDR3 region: CASSFGGASYEQYF.

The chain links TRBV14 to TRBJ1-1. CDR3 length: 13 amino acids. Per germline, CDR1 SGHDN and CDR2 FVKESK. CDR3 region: CASRQTQNTEAFF.

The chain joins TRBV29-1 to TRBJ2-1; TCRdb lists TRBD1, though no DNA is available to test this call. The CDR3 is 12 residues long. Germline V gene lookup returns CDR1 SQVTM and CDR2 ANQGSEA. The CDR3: CSVEDRANEQFF.

The chain's CDR3 is CASSTWGGSYEQYF. The chain has TRBV19 and TRBJ2-7; TCRdb selects TRBD1, and the lack of DNA leaves this call unchecked. CDR1 and CDR2 from the germline V gene are LNHDA and SQIVND (reference sequence). The CDR3 sequence is 14 residues long.

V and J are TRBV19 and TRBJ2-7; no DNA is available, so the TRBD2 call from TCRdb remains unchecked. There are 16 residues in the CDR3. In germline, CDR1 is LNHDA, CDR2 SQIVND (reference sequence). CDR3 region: CASSISRDLPETEQYF.

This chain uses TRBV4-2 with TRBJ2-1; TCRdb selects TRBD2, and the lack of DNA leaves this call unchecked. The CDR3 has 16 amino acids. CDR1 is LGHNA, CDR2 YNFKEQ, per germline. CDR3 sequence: CASSQEAEYSYNEQFF.

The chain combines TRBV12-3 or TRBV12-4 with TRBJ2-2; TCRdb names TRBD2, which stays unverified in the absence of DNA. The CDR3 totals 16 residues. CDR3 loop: CASSSTSGSGTGELFF.

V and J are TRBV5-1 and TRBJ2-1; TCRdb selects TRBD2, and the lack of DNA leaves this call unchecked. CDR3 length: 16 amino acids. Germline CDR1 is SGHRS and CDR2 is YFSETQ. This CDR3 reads CASSLAGTSGMDEQFF.

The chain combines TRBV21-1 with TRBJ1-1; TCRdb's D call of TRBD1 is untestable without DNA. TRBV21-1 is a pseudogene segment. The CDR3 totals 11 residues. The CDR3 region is CASLPGVEAFF.

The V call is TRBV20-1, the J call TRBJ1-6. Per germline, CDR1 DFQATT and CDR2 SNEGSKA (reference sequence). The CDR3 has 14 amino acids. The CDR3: CSARSRMGNSPLHF.

CDR3 amino acids: CASSLRAEETQYF. This chain connects TRBV7-9 to TRBJ2-5; the D gene TCRdb calls, TRBD2, cannot be checked with no DNA. The CDR3 loop spans 13 amino acids. CDR1 and CDR2 from the germline V gene are SEHNR and FQNEAQ (reference sequence).

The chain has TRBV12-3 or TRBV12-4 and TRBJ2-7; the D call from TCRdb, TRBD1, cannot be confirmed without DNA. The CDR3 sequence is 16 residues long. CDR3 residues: CASSNPPSGSSYEQYF.

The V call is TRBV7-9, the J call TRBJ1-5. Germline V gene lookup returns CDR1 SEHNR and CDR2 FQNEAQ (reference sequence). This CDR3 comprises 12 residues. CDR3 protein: CASSLSYQPQHF.

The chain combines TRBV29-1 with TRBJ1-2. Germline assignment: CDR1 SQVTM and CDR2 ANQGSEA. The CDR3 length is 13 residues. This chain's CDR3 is CSVEDVGSYGYTF.

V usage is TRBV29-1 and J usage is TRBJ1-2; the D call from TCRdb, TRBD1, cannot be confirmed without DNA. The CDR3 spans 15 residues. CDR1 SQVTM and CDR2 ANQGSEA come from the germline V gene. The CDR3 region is CSVEPSGQGLGGYTF.

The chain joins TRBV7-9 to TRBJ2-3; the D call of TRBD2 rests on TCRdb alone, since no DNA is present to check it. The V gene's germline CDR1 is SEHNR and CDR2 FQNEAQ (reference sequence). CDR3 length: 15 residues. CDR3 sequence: CASSLTSGFPDTQYF.

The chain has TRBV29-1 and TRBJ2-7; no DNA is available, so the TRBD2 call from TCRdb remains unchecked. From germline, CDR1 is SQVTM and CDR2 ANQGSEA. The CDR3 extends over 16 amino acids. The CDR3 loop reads CSVHHPLSGRPYEQYF.

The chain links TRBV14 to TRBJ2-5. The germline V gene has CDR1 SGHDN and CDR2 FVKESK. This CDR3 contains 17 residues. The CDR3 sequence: CASSQWSIKPRQETQYF. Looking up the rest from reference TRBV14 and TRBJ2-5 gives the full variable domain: EAGVTQFPSHSVIEKGQTVTLRCDPISGHDNLYWYRRVMGKEIKFLLHFVKESKQDESGMPNNRFLAERTGGTYSTLKVQPAELEDSGVYFCASSQWSIKPRQETQYFGPGTRLLVL.

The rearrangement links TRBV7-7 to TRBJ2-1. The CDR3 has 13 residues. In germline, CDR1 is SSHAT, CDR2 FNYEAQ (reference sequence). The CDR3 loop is CASSLGVLDEQFF.

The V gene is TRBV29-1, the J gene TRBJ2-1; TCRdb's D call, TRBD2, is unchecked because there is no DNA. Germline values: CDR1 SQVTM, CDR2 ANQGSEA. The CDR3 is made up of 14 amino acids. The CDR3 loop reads CSVEGLAGGSEQFF.